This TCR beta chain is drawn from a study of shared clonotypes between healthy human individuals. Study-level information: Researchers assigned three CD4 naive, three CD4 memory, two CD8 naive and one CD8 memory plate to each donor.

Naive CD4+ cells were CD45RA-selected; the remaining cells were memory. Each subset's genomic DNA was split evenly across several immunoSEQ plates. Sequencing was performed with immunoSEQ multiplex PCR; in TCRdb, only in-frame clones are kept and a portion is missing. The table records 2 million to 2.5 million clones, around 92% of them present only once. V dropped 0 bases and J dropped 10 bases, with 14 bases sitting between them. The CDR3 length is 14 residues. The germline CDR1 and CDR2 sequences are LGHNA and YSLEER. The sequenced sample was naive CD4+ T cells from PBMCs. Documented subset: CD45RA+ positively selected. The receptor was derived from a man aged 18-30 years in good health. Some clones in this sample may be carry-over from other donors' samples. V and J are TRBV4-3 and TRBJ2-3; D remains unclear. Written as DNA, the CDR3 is TGCGCCAGCAGCCAAGATTCCCAGATGCGCGCGCAGTATTTT. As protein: CASSQDSQMRAQYF.